A selection of T cell receptor beta chains follows, all from one sample in a study of blood T cell repertoires in COVID-19. Only in-frame clones appear in the TCRdb table, and some are missing; sequencing was by immunoSEQ multiplex PCR. Of some 100,000 clones listed, around 90% are singletons. Sequencing used peripheral blood. The receptors come from a woman in her sixties with acute or convalescent COVID-19. The CDR3 runs from the conserved cysteine through the conserved F or W. Fields, in order: CDR3 protein, CDR3 DNA, D gene, J gene, clone size, V gene, CDR3 length. D genes are given only for firm matches. Clone size is stated in some rows and not others, as once, few, many or a class when expanded.

CDR3 protein: CASSPRTGNTGELFF
CDR3 DNA: TGTGCCAGCAGCCCAAGGACAGGGAACACCGGGGAGCTGTTTTTT
D gene: TRBD1
J gene: TRBJ2-2
clone size: NA
V gene: TRBV7-8
CDR3 length: 15

CDR3 protein: CASSKEGDPGANVLTF
CDR3 DNA: TGTGCCAGCAGCAAAGAGGGGGACCCTGGGGCCAACGTCCTGACTTTC
D gene: NA
J gene: TRBJ2-6
clone size: NA
V gene: TRBV21-1
CDR3 length: 16

CDR3 protein: CASSVGWGGDIQYF
CDR3 DNA: TGTGCCAGCAGCGTAGGGTGGGGAGGGGACATTCAGTACTTC
D gene: TRBD2
J gene: TRBJ2-4
clone size: NA
V gene: TRBV9
CDR3 length: 14

CDR3 protein: CASRSPGGPYNEQFF
CDR3 DNA: TGTGCCAGTAGATCCCCCGGGGGTCCCTACAATGAGCAGTTCTTC
D gene: NA
J gene: TRBJ2-1
clone size: NA
V gene: TRBV19
CDR3 length: 15

CDR3 protein: CASSPMTGRGTEAFF
CDR3 DNA: TGTGCCAGCAGCCCTATGACAGGTAGGGGCACTGAAGCTTTCTTT
D gene: NA
J gene: TRBJ1-1
clone size: NA
V gene: TRBV2
CDR3 length: 15

CDR3 protein: CASSYRATNEKLFF
CDR3 DNA: TGTGCCAGCAGCTACAGGGCAACTAATGAAAAACTGTTTTTT
D gene: NA
J gene: TRBJ1-4
clone size: NA
V gene: TRBV7-2
CDR3 length: 14

CDR3 protein: CASSRLAGLNEQFF
CDR3 DNA: TGTGCCAGTAGCAGGCTAGCGGGTCTCAATGAGCAGTTCTTC
D gene: TRBD2
J gene: TRBJ2-1
clone size: NA
V gene: TRBV19
CDR3 length: 14

CDR3 protein: CASSLARDRGRLYNEQFF
CDR3 DNA: TGTGCCAGCAGCTTAGCGCGAGACCGTGGGAGGCTCTACAATGAGCAGTTCTTC
D gene: NA
J gene: TRBJ2-1
clone size: NA
V gene: TRBV7-9
CDR3 length: 18

CDR3 protein: CASSLGLAGEQFF
CDR3 DNA: TGTGCCAGCAGTTTAGGACTAGCGGGAGAGCAGTTCTTC
D gene: TRBD2
J gene: TRBJ2-1
clone size: NA
V gene: TRBV27
CDR3 length: 13

CDR3 protein: CASRPVPGQGNTEAFF
CDR3 DNA: TGTGCCAGTAGACCCGTGCCGGGACAGGGGAACACTGAAGCTTTCTTT
D gene: TRBD1
J gene: TRBJ1-1
clone size: NA
V gene: TRBV19
CDR3 length: 16

CDR3 protein: CASSGAGGNDYTF
CDR3 DNA: TGTGCCAGCAGTGGGGCAGGGGGGAATGACTACACCTTC
D gene: TRBD1
J gene: TRBJ1-2
clone size: NA
V gene: TRBV2
CDR3 length: 13

CDR3 protein: CASSQDAELAGPRETQYF
CDR3 DNA: TGTGCCAGCAGCCAAGATGCAGAACTAGCGGGCCCCAGGGAGACCCAGTACTTC
D gene: TRBD2
J gene: TRBJ2-5
clone size: NA
V gene: TRBV3-1/TRBV3-2
CDR3 length: 18

CDR3 protein: CASSLRLAGDPQETQYF
CDR3 DNA: TGCGCCAGCAGCCTAAGACTAGCGGGAGATCCCCAGGAGACCCAGTACTTC
D gene: TRBD2
J gene: TRBJ2-5
clone size: few
V gene: TRBV5-1
CDR3 length: 17

CDR3 protein: CASSFQGSGRLYGYTF
CDR3 DNA: TGTGCCAGCAGCTTTCAGGGGTCAGGCCGCCTCTATGGCTACACCTTC
D gene: NA
J gene: TRBJ1-2
clone size: NA
V gene: TRBV5-6
CDR3 length: 16

CDR3 protein: CASSFARGYGYTF
CDR3 DNA: TGTGCCAGCAGTTTCGCTCGGGGGTATGGCTACACCTTC
D gene: NA
J gene: TRBJ1-2
clone size: NA
V gene: TRBV28
CDR3 length: 13

CDR3 protein: CASSEVEGAVEAFF
CDR3 DNA: TGTGCCAGCTCAGAGGTAGAGGGGGCTGTTGAAGCTTTCTTT
D gene: TRBD1
J gene: TRBJ1-1
clone size: NA
V gene: TRBV18
CDR3 length: 14

CDR3 protein: CSVEGAGSTDTQYF
CDR3 DNA: TGCAGCGTTGAAGGGGCGGGGTCCACAGATACGCAGTATTTT
D gene: NA
J gene: TRBJ2-3
clone size: NA
V gene: TRBV29-1
CDR3 length: 14

CDR3 protein: CASSPPGLNTEAFF
CDR3 DNA: TGTGCCAGCAGCCCCCCAGGCTTGAACACTGAAGCTTTCTTT
D gene: NA
J gene: TRBJ1-1
clone size: NA
V gene: TRBV11-1
CDR3 length: 14

CDR3 protein: CASRGVSSGNTIYF
CDR3 DNA: TGTGCCAGCAGGGGCGTCAGCTCTGGAAACACCATATATTTT
D gene: NA
J gene: TRBJ1-3
clone size: once
V gene: TRBV28
CDR3 length: 14

CDR3 protein: CASSLAALAGGRGGTQYF
CDR3 DNA: TGTGCCAGCAGCTTGGCCGCTCTAGCGGGAGGCCGGGGGGGCACGCAGTATTTT
D gene: TRBD2
J gene: TRBJ2-3
clone size: few
V gene: TRBV5-4
CDR3 length: 18

CDR3 protein: CASNPAGSTEAFF
CDR3 DNA: TGTGCCAGCAACCCCGCGGGGAGCACTGAAGCTTTCTTT
D gene: NA
J gene: TRBJ1-1
clone size: NA
V gene: TRBV6-5
CDR3 length: 13

CDR3 protein: CASSPVQTQYF
CDR3 DNA: TGTGCCAGCAGCCCGGTCCAGACCCAGTACTTC
D gene: NA
J gene: TRBJ2-5
clone size: NA
V gene: TRBV7-8
CDR3 length: 11

CDR3 protein: CASSLEDSLYGYTF
CDR3 DNA: TGTGCCAGCAGTCTAGAGGACAGCCTTTATGGCTACACCTTC
D gene: NA
J gene: TRBJ1-2
clone size: NA
V gene: TRBV28
CDR3 length: 14

CDR3 protein: CASSLAASGSSYEQYF
CDR3 DNA: TGTGCCAGCAGCTTAGCCGCTAGCGGAAGCTCCTACGAGCAGTACTTC
D gene: TRBD2
J gene: TRBJ2-7
clone size: NA
V gene: TRBV7-2
CDR3 length: 16

CDR3 protein: CASSFPGGYGYTF
CDR3 DNA: TGTGCCAGCAGCTTTCCCGGGGGGTATGGCTACACCTTC
D gene: NA
J gene: TRBJ1-2
clone size: NA
V gene: TRBV11-2
CDR3 length: 13

CDR3 protein: CASSLRQANTGELFF
CDR3 DNA: TGTGCCAGCAGCCTTAGACAGGCGAACACCGGGGAGCTGTTTTTT
D gene: NA
J gene: TRBJ2-2
clone size: NA
V gene: TRBV7-9
CDR3 length: 15

CDR3 protein: CASSMGSTEAFF
CDR3 DNA: TGTGCCAGTAGTATGGGGAGCACTGAAGCTTTCTTT
D gene: NA
J gene: TRBJ1-1
clone size: NA
V gene: TRBV19
CDR3 length: 12

CDR3 protein: CASRGLGTDTQYF
CDR3 DNA: TGTGCCAGCAGAGGACTGGGGACAGATACGCAGTATTTT
D gene: NA
J gene: TRBJ2-3
clone size: NA
V gene: TRBV27
CDR3 length: 13

CDR3 protein: CASSLERDYNEQFF
CDR3 DNA: TGTGCCAGCAGCTTGGAGAGGGACTACAATGAGCAGTTCTTC
D gene: NA
J gene: TRBJ2-1
clone size: NA
V gene: TRBV5-4
CDR3 length: 14

CDR3 protein: CASSQGIGLNNEQFF
CDR3 DNA: TGTGCCAGCAGCCAAGGAATCGGACTAAACAATGAGCAGTTCTTC
D gene: NA
J gene: TRBJ2-1
clone size: NA
V gene: TRBV3-1/TRBV3-2
CDR3 length: 15

CDR3 protein: CASTLAGSVYEQYF
CDR3 DNA: TGTGCCAGCACCCTAGCGGGATCGGTTTACGAGCAGTACTTC
D gene: TRBD2
J gene: TRBJ2-7
clone size: NA
V gene: TRBV6-6
CDR3 length: 14

CDR3 protein: CASSVYLSTDTQYF
CDR3 DNA: TGTGCCAGCAGCGTCTACCTCAGCACAGATACGCAGTATTTT
D gene: NA
J gene: TRBJ2-3
clone size: NA
V gene: TRBV3-1/TRBV3-2
CDR3 length: 14

CDR3 protein: CASSQEFRGLPPEAFF
CDR3 DNA: TGTGCCAGCAGCCAAGAATTTAGAGGGTTACCACCTGAAGCTTTCTTT
D gene: NA
J gene: TRBJ1-1
clone size: few
V gene: TRBV14
CDR3 length: 16

CDR3 protein: CASSTNGLAGDKFF
CDR3 DNA: TGTGCCAGCAGTACAAACGGACTAGCGGGAGATAAGTTCTTC
D gene: TRBD2
J gene: TRBJ2-1
clone size: NA
V gene: TRBV27
CDR3 length: 14

CDR3 protein: CASSFGQGNTEAFF
CDR3 DNA: TGTGCCAGCAGCTTTGGACAGGGGAACACTGAAGCTTTCTTT
D gene: TRBD1
J gene: TRBJ1-1
clone size: NA
V gene: TRBV28
CDR3 length: 14

CDR3 protein: CASSLQRGGEQFF
CDR3 DNA: TGTGCCAGCAGCCTTCAGCGCGGGGGTGAGCAGTTCTTC
D gene: TRBD2
J gene: TRBJ2-1
clone size: once
V gene: TRBV11-2
CDR3 length: 13

CDR3 protein: CASSLQGSFGETQYF
CDR3 DNA: TGTGCCAGCAGCTTGCAGGGATCGTTTGGAGAGACCCAGTACTTC
D gene: NA
J gene: TRBJ2-5
clone size: once
V gene: TRBV5-4
CDR3 length: 15